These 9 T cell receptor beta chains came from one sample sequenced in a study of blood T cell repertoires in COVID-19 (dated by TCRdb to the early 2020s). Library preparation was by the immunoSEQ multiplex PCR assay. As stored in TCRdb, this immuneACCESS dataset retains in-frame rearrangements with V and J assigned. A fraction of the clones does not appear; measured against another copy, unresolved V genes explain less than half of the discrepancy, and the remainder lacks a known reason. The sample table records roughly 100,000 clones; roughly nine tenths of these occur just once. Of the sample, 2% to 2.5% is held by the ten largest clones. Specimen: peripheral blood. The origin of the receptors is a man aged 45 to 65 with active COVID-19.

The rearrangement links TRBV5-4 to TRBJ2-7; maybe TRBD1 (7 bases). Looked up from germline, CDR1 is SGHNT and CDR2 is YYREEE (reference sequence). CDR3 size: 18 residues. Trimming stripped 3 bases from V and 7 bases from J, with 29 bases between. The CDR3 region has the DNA TGTGCCAGCAGCTCCCTATGGGTCCATCCGGGTCAGGGGGGTGAGCAGTACTTC. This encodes CASSSLWVHPGQGGEQYF.

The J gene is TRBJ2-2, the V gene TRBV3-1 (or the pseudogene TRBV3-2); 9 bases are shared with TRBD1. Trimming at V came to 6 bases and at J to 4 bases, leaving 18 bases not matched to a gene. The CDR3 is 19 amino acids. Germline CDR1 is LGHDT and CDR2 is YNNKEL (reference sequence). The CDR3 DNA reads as TGTGCCAGCAGGTTGACAGGGGGTTCCACCTTAACGGGCACCGGGGAGCTGTTTTTT. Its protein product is CASRLTGGSTLTGTGELFF.

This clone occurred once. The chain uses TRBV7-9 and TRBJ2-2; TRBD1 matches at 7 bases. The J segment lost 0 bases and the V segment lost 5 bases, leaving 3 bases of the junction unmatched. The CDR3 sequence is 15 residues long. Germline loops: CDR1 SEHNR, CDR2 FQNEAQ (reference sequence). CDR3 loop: CASSPGTANTGELFF. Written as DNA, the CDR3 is TGTGCCAGCAGCCCCGGGACAGCGAACACCGGGGAGCTGTTTTTT.

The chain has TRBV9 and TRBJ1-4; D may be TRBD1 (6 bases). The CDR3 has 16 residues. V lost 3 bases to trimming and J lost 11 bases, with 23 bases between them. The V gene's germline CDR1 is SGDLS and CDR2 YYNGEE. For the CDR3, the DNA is TGTGCCAGCAGCGAAACCGGGACACCCCTTGGCGGGAAACTGTTTTTT. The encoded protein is CASSETGTPLGGKLFF.

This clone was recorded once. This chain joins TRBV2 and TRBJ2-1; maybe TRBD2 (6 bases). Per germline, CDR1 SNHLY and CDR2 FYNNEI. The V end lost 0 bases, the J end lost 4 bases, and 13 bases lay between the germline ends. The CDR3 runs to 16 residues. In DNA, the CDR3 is TGTGCCAGCAGTGAAGCGGGGGGATCCTGGTACAATGAGCAGTTCTTC. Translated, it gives CASSEAGGSWYNEQFF.

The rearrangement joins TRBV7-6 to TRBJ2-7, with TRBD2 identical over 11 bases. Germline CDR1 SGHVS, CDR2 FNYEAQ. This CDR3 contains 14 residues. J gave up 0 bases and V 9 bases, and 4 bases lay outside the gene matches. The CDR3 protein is CASGTSGISYEQYF. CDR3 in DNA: TGTGCCAGTGGGACTAGCGGTATCTCCTACGAGCAGTACTTC.

CDR3 residues: CASSLASTTGEQYF. The CDR3 coding sequence is TGCGCCAGCAGCTTGGCGAGCACGACGGGCGAGCAGTACTTC. The chain is built from TRBV5-1 and TRBJ2-7, with no clear D. The CDR3 runs 14 residues. CDR1 SGHRS and CDR2 YFSETQ come from the germline V gene. V gave up 0 bases and J gave up 6 bases, with 13 bases separating them.

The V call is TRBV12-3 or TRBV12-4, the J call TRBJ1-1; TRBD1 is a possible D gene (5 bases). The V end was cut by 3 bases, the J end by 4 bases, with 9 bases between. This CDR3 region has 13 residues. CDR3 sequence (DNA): TGTGCCAGCAGTTTGGCCCAGGGCACTGAAGCTTTCTTT. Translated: CASSLAQGTEAFF.

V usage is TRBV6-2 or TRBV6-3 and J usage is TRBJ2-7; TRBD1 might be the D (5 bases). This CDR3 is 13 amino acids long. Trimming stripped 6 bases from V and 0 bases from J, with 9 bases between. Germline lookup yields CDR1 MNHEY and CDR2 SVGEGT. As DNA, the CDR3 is TGTGCCAGCAGCCCTGACAGCTCCTACGAGCAGTACTTC. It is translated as CASSPDSSYEQYF.